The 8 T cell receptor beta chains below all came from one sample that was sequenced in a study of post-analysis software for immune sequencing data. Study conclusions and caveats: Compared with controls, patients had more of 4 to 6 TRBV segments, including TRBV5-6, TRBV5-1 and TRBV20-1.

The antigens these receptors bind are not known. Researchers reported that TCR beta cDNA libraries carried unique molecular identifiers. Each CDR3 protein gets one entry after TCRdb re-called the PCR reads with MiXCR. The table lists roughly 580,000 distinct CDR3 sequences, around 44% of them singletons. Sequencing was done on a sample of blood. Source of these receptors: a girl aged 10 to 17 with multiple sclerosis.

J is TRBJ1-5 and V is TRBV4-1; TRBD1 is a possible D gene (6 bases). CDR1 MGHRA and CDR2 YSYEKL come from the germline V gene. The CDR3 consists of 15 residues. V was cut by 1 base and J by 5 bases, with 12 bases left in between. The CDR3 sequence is CASSQVEQGDQPQHF. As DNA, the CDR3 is TGCGCCAGCAGCCAAGTGGAACAGGGTGATCAGCCCCAGCATTTT.

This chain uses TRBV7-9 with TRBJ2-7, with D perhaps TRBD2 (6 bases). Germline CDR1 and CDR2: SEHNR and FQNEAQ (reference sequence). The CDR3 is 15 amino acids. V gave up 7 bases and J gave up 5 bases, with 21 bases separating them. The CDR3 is CASNMKAGRQDEQYF. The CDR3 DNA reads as TGTGCCAGCAATATGAAGGCGGGACGTCAGGACGAGCAGTACTTC.

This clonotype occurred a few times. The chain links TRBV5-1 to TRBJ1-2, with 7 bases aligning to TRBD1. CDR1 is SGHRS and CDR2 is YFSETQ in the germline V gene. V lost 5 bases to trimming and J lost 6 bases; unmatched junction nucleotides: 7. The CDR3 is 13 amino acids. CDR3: CASRVGGADGYTF. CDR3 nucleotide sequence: TGCGCCAGCAGGGTAGGGGGCGCGGATGGCTACACCTTC.

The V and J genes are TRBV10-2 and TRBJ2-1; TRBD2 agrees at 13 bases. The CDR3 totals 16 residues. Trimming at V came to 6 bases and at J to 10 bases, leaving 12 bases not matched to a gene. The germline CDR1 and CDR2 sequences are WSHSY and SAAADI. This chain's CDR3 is CASSHPGLAGRAEQFF. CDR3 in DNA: TGCGCCAGCAGCCACCCGGGACTAGCGGGGCGAGCGGAGCAGTTCTTC.

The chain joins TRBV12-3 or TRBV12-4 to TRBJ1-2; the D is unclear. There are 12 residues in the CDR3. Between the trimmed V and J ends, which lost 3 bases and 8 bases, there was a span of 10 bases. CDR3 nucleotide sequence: TGTGCCAGCAGTTTTGGCAGGTACGGCTACACCTTC. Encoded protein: CASSFGRYGYTF.

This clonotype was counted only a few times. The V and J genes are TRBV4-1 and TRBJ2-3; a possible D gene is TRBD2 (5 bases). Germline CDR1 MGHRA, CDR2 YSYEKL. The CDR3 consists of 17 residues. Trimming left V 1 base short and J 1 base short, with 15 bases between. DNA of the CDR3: TGCGCCAGCAGCCAAGTTCAGAAACGGGGTGGCACAGATACGCAGTATTTT. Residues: CASSQVQKRGGTDTQYF.

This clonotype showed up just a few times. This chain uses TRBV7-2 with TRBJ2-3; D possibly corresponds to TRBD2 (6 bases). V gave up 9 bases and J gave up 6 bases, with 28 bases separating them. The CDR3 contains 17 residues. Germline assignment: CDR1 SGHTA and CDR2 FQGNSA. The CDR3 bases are TGTGCCAGGGAGGGCCCTTTGGGGATCCGGTCGGTCGATACGCAGTATTTT. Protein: CAREGPLGIRSVDTQYF.

The CDR3 region has the DNA TGCGCCAGCAGCTTGGCTAGCGGGATAGTGTACGAGCAGTACTTC. Translation gives CASSLASGIVYEQYF. The chain has TRBV5-1 and TRBJ2-5; the match to TRBD2 covers 9 bases. The J call may not be correct, given that the DNA end is closer to TRBJ2-7. The CDR3 sequence is 15 residues long. Looked up from germline, CDR1 is SGHRS and CDR2 is YFSETQ.